The 18 T cell receptor beta chains reported below all come from one sample, sequenced in a study of blood T cell repertoires in COVID-19. Using immunoSEQ multiplex PCR, the repertoire was profiled, and TCRdb retains in-frame clones only, with some absent. This repertoire shows roughly 100,000 clones, roughly 72% found once; its top ten account for around 7%. Sequencing used peripheral blood. The receptors here all came from a man between 70 and 80 years old with acute or convalescent COVID-19.

This clone appeared many times. The chain couples TRBV25-1 to TRBJ1-4; 7 bases align to TRBD1. The V gene's germline CDR1 is MGHDK and CDR2 SYGVNS. The CDR3 loop spans 16 amino acids. Trimming at V came to 5 bases and at J to 5 bases, leaving 11 bases not matched to a gene. The CDR3 DNA follows: TGTGCCAGCAGTAACCAATGGACAGGTCGGAATGAAAAACTGTTTTTT. Translation gives CASSNQWTGRNEKLFF.

This sequence joins TRBV18 and TRBJ1-1; D is ambiguous. The ends were cut back, 1 base at V and 6 bases at J, with 15 bases in the middle. The CDR3 is 15 residues long. Germline-derived CDR1 and CDR2 are KGHSH and LQKENI. CDR3 loop: CASSPQGEVIPEAFF. CDR3 nucleotide sequence: TGTGCCAGCTCACCACAGGGAGAAGTTATTCCTGAAGCTTTCTTT.

J is TRBJ2-2 and V is TRBV5-6; 7 bases line up with TRBD2. This CDR3 has 17 amino acids. With V trimmed by 0 bases and J by 4 bases, 9 bases remained unmatched. In germline, CDR1 is SGHDT, CDR2 YYEEEE. CDR3 DNA sequence: TGTGCCAGCAGCTTGGAGCTAGCGGAGTTCCCCACCGGGGAGCTGTTTTTT. Protein sequence: CASSLELAEFPTGELFF.

The chain couples TRBV15 to TRBJ1-2; 8 bases line up with TRBD1. The CDR3 is made up of 20 amino acids. Germline CDR1 reads LNHNV; CDR2 reads YYDKDF (reference sequence). Trimming at V came to 0 bases and at J to 8 bases, leaving 23 bases not matched to a gene. CDR3 sequence (DNA): TGTGCCACCAGCAGAGATCGGATAGGGGGAAACAGGGGGACCCGAGGCGGCTACACCTTC. Translated: CATSRDRIGGNRGTRGGYTF.

The chain is built from TRBV7-9 and TRBJ1-6; no firm D call. Trimming took 5 bases from V and 7 from J, leaving 9 bases between them. Germline CDR1 is SEHNR and CDR2 is FQNEAQ (reference sequence). There are 13 residues in the CDR3. The CDR3 protein is CASSHESNSPLHF. DNA of the CDR3: TGTGCCAGCAGCCACGAGTCAAATTCACCCCTCCACTTT.

This chain links TRBV13 with TRBJ1-1, with TRBD1 matching 9 bases. Germline V CDR1 and CDR2: PRHDT, FYEKMQ (reference sequence). J gave up 3 bases and V 7 bases, and 6 bases lay outside the gene matches. This CDR3 contains 14 residues. Written as DNA, the CDR3 is TGTGCCAGCACCTACAGGGGGCGGGACACTGAAGCTTTCTTT. It is translated as CASTYRGRDTEAFF.

This clone was seen only once. This chain joins TRBV11-2 and TRBJ1-4; D remains unclear. The V and J ends lost 4 bases and 7 bases respectively, with 4 bases between them. CDR1 SGHAT and CDR2 FQNNGV come from the germline V gene. This CDR3 is 11 amino acids long. CDR3 coding DNA: TGTGCCAGCAGCTCGAGTGAAAAACTGTTTTTT. It specifies CASSSSEKLFF.

The chain joins TRBV7-3 to TRBJ1-2; 7 bases line up with TRBD1. V was pared by 0 bases and J by 2 bases, with 9 bases of the junction left unmatched. The CDR3 has 17 amino acids. Germline CDR1 reads SGHTA; CDR2 reads FQGTGA. The CDR3 nucleotides are TGTGCCAGCAGCTTAACGAGGGAACAGGGGATCAACTATGGCTACACCTTC. Protein product: CASSLTREQGINYGYTF. Using reference TRBV7-3 and TRBJ1-2 for the parts outside the CDR3, the full variable domain is GAGVSQTPSNKVTEKGKYVELRCDPISGHTALYWYRQSLGQGPEFLIYFQGTGAADDSGLPNDRFFAVRPEGSVSTLKIQRTERGDSAVYLCASSLTREQGINYGYTFGSGTRLTVV.

This sequence joins TRBV7-2 and TRBJ2-5; a weak D match, TRBD1 (5 bases). Trimming removed 3 bases from V and 5 bases from J, with 13 bases in between. Germline V CDR1 and CDR2: SGHTA, FQGNSA. The CDR3 loop spans 14 amino acids. CDR3 loop: CASSLGRGQETQYF. In DNA, the CDR3 is TGTGCCAGCAGCTTGGGGCGTGGTCAGGAGACCCAGTACTTC.

The CDR3 here is CASSETTGGEKLFF. The DNA for the CDR3 is TGTGCCAGCTCAGAGACGACAGGTGGGGAAAAACTGTTTTTT. This chain joins TRBV18 and TRBJ1-4; perhaps TRBD1 as D (6 bases). Looked up from germline, CDR1 is KGHSH and CDR2 is LQKENI. The CDR3 has 14 amino acids. Trimming removed 5 bases at V and 8 bases at J, with 15 bases between.

V usage is TRBV14 and J usage is TRBJ2-4; 8 bases line up with TRBD1. J lost 9 bases, V lost 0 bases, and 13 bases had no gene match. Germline V lookup: CDR1 SGHDN, CDR2 FVKESK. CDR3 length: 17 amino acids. CDR3 region: CASSQDSAGGWDSIQYF. In DNA form, the CDR3 reads TGTGCCAGCAGCCAAGATTCGGCAGGGGGCTGGGATAGCATTCAGTACTTC.

The rearrangement links TRBV7-9 to TRBJ2-5; TRBD2 is a possible D gene (5 bases). Germline V gene lookup returns CDR1 SEHNR and CDR2 FQNEAQ (reference sequence). The CDR3 extends over 14 amino acids. V was trimmed by 1 base and J by 0 bases, leaving 6 bases between them. The chain's CDR3 is CASSLDGDQETQYF. The CDR3 nucleotides read TGTGCCAGCAGCTTAGACGGGGACCAAGAGACCCAGTACTTC.

This rearrangement joins TRBV4-1 to TRBJ1-6; maybe TRBD1 (6 bases). Trimming left V 3 bases short and J 3 bases short, with 12 bases between. The germline CDR1 and CDR2 sequences are MGHRA and YSYEKL. The CDR3 sequence is 16 residues long. The CDR3 nucleotides are TGCGCCAGCAGCCAGACCGGACAGATCTATAATTCACCCCTCCACTTT. This sequence encodes CASSQTGQIYNSPLHF.

V gene TRBV7-8 combines with J gene TRBJ1-5, with TRBD1 as a possible D gene (6 bases). The V gene lost 1 base and the J gene lost 6 bases, with 13 bases spanning the gap. The germline CDR1 and CDR2 sequences are SGHVS and FQNEAQ. This CDR3 spans 15 amino acids. CDR3 sequence (DNA): TGTGCCAGCAGCTTAGGGACAGACACCTCTCAGCCCCAGCATTTT. Translation: CASSLGTDTSQPQHF.

V is TRBV29-1 and J is TRBJ1-4, with a possible D match to TRBD1 (5 bases). Trimming removed 4 bases at V and 8 bases at J, with 14 bases between. Per the germline V gene, CDR1 is SQVTM and CDR2 is ANQGSEA. The CDR3 has 13 amino acids. CDR3 coding DNA: TGCAGCGTTGCGGGAGGGGTGGGGGAAAAACTGTTTTTT. Translating gives CSVAGGVGEKLFF.

The V call is TRBV30, the J call TRBJ1-2; weak D call: TRBD1 (6 bases). Deletions cut 0 bases from V and 8 bases from J, with 13 bases between. From germline, CDR1 is GTSNPN and CDR2 SVGIG (reference sequence). CDR3 length equals 13 residues. Here the CDR3 DNA reads TGTGCCTGGAGTGTACAGGGATCGCTCGGCTACACCTTC. This translates into CAWSVQGSLGYTF.

The V gene is TRBV5-1, the J gene TRBJ1-2; 7 bases map to TRBD1. CDR1 and CDR2 (germline): SGHRS, YFSETQ. The length of the CDR3 is 15 residues. V lost 0 bases and J lost 1; bases outside the gene matches: 3. CDR3: CASSLGQGVNYGYTF. The CDR3 nucleotides read TGCGCCAGCAGCTTGGGGCAGGGGGTTAACTATGGCTACACCTTC.

The V call is TRBV10-3, the J call TRBJ2-7; TRBD1 aligns across 9 bases. With V trimmed by 3 bases and J by 5 bases, 5 bases remained unmatched. Germline V gene lookup returns CDR1 ENHRY and CDR2 SYGVKD. CDR3 length: 14 residues. The CDR3 DNA reads TGTGCCATCAGTGAAAGGGGACAGGGCGACGAGCAGTACTTC. Its protein product is CAISERGQGDEQYF.